Reported below is one TCR beta chain. What it binds is not known. All the people who gave samples were healthy bone marrow donors. These data come from a study of cytomegalovirus exposure and HLA in healthy donors. V lost 3 bases and J lost 4; bases outside the gene matches: 5. The CDR3 totals 15 residues. CDR1 SNHLY and CDR2 FYNNEI come from the germline V gene. Findings of the study overall: Later work associated roughly 15,000 TCR beta sequences with HLA alleles at 0.05 false discovery rate. Most of the TCR beta V segments (in an earlier analysis) were productive either about 87% or about 30% of the time.

Primers for the PCR totalled 60 Vbeta and 13 Jbeta. Original handling: Later, an analysis found 75 million to 100 million unique TCR beta chains, and some 10 million of these were shared. The method was immunoSEQ multiplex PCR; TCRdb's version includes in-frame clones alone and lacks a portion of them. The D gene and trimming were derived from the DNA, and the V and J assignments and clone size from that table. The sample lists under 200,000 clones, around 80% occurring once. J is TRBJ2-1 and V is TRBV2; TRBD2 matches 8 bases. This receptor was taken from a woman aged 18-29 years in good health and CMV-seropositive. The sequencing sample was made of PBMCs. CDR3 nucleotides: TGTGCCAGCAGTGAGGGGACTAGTAGGTACAATGAGCAGTTCTTC. Residues: CASSEGTSRYNEQFF. The whole variable domain, remainder taken from reference TRBV2 and TRBJ2-1, is EPEVTQTPSHQVTQMGQEVILRCVPISNHLYFYWYRQILGQKVEFLVSFYNNEISEKSEIFDDQFSVERPDGSNFTLKIRSTKLEDSAMYFCASSEGTSRYNEQFFGPGTRLTVL.